The 26 T cell receptor beta chains in this list originate from one sample, sequenced in a study of blood T cell repertoires in COVID-19 (dated by TCRdb to 2020 to 2022). Library preparation used the immunoSEQ multiplex PCR assay. TCRdb retrieved this table from immuneACCESS and kept in-frame rearrangements only. Not all clones are present; in checked studies, unresolved V genes account for under half, and no reason is known for the remainder. The sample table shows over 450,000 clones, and roughly nine tenths are seen once. The ten largest clones capture less than 9% of the sample. Sequencing used peripheral blood. Source of these receptors: a woman aged 45-60 years with COVID-19, enrolled during active disease.

The chain carries TRBV15 and TRBJ2-7; the D is unclear. The CDR3 is 15 residues long. Trimming cost V 5 bases and J 0 bases, with 14 bases left between them. Germline V gene sequence: CDR1 LNHNV, CDR2 YYDKDF (reference sequence). The CDR3 spells CATSEVTSNSYEQYF. CDR3 DNA sequence: TGTGCCACCAGCGAAGTGACATCTAACTCCTACGAGCAGTACTTC.

The chain has TRBV15 and TRBJ2-1; 10 bases are a match to TRBD2. V shed 0 bases and J 0 bases; nucleotides not matched to a gene: 5. CDR3 size: 18 residues. CDR1 is LNHNV and CDR2 is YYDKDF in the germline V gene (reference sequence). CDR3 in DNA: TGTGCCACCAGCAGAGATACTCTAGCGGGGGCCTCCTACAATGAGCAGTTCTTC. This sequence encodes CATSRDTLAGASYNEQFF.

The gene calls are TRBV6-4 and TRBJ1-5; D gene uncertain. Trimming removed 4 bases from V and 0 bases from J, with 10 bases in between. The germline CDR1 and CDR2 sequences are MRHNA and SNTAGT. The CDR3 covers 15 residues. CDR3 sequence reads: CASSALGGSNQPQHF. The CDR3 coding sequence is TGTGCCAGCAGTGCCCTCGGAGGTAGCAATCAGCCCCAGCATTTT.

V gene TRBV15 combines with J gene TRBJ1-1, with D possibly TRBD1 on 5 matching bases. Trimming took 5 bases from V and 10 from J, leaving 17 bases between them. The germline V gene has CDR1 LNHNV and CDR2 YYDKDF (reference sequence). The CDR3 totals 13 residues. The DNA of the CDR3 is TGTGCCACCAGCGACAGAGGGACGGGGGTAGCTTTCTTT. Its translation is CATSDRGTGVAFF.

V is TRBV6-5 and J is TRBJ1-2, with 9 bases matching TRBD1. V shed 6 bases and J 4 bases; nucleotides not matched to a gene: 6. CDR1 and CDR2 from the germline V gene are MNHEY and SVGAGI. CDR3 length: 14 residues. The CDR3 here is CASRRTGVTYGYTF. The CDR3 DNA follows: TGTGCCAGCAGGAGGACAGGGGTTACCTATGGCTACACCTTC.

The chain links TRBV7-6 to TRBJ2-7; TRBD1 matches at 11 bases. The CDR3 has 16 residues. Germline V gene data show CDR1 as SGHVS and CDR2 as FNYEAQ. V dropped 3 bases and J dropped 2; count of bases not matched to a gene: 6. The CDR3 sequence: CASSFASGQGAYEQYF. The CDR3 DNA follows: TGTGCCAGCAGCTTTGCCTCGGGACAGGGGGCCTACGAGCAGTACTTC.

CDR3 loop: CASTTPGGQSTEAFF. The CDR3 DNA follows: TGTGCCAGCACGACCCCAGGGGGGCAATCCACTGAAGCTTTCTTT. V gene TRBV19 combines with J gene TRBJ1-1; 7 bases agree with TRBD1. The V and J ends lost 9 bases and 4 bases, in that order; junction bases with no gene match: 14. CDR3 length equals 15 residues. Germline V gene data show CDR1 as LNHDA and CDR2 as SQIVND (reference sequence).

The rearrangement joins TRBV28 to TRBJ2-5; TRBD1 agrees at 7 bases. Unmatched junction bases numbered 8, after V lost 2 bases and J lost 5 bases. The CDR3 is 15 amino acids. The germline V gene encodes CDR1 MDHEN and CDR2 SYDVKM. CDR3 in DNA: TGTGCCAGCAGTTTAAAGGGGGCCTTCGGGGAGACCCAGTACTTC. As protein: CASSLKGAFGETQYF. The whole variable domain, remainder taken from reference TRBV28 and TRBJ2-5, is DVKVTQSSRYLVKRTGEKVFLECVQDMDHENMFWYRQDPGLGLRLIYFSYDVKMKEKGDIPEGYSVSREKKERFSLILESASTNQTSMYLCASSLKGAFGETQYFGPGTRLLVL.

The chain combines TRBV19 with TRBJ1-2; D unresolved. The length of the CDR3 is 12 residues. The germline gives CDR1 LNHDA, CDR2 SQIVND (reference sequence). V lost 3 bases, J lost 3 bases, and 5 bases lay in between. In DNA form, the CDR3 reads TGTGCCAGTAGTATGCCAGACTATGGCTACACCTTC. It yields the protein CASSMPDYGYTF.

This chain links TRBV11-3 with TRBJ2-7, with D possibly matching TRBD1 (5 bases). The germline CDR1 and CDR2 sequences are SGHNT and YENEEA. The length of the CDR3 is 13 residues. The germline V and J ends were trimmed by 5 bases and 2 bases, with 10 bases remaining between them. The CDR3 sequence: CASSLGATYEQYF. The CDR3 bases are TGTGCCAGCAGCCTAGGGGCTACCTACGAGCAGTACTTC.

The rearrangement links TRBV30 to TRBJ1-2; TRBD1 matches at 7 bases. Trimming removed 3 bases from V and 2 bases from J; junction bases left unmatched: 3. Germline assignment: CDR1 GTSNPN and CDR2 SVGIG (reference sequence). The CDR3 is 13 amino acids. The CDR3 nucleotides are TGTGCCTGGAGGGACAGGCTAAACTATGGCTACACCTTC. This sequence encodes CAWRDRLNYGYTF.

This clone was seen only once. This chain joins TRBV11-2 and TRBJ1-6; TRBD1 might be the D (6 bases). Germline-derived CDR1 and CDR2 are SGHAT and FQNNGV. V lost 5 bases, J lost 17 bases, and 22 bases lay in between. The CDR3 has 14 residues. CDR3 loop: CASSRIGTDRPIHF. The CDR3 nucleotides read TGTGCCAGCAGCCGTATTGGGACCGACAGGCCTATCCACTTT.

V and J are TRBV28 and TRBJ2-7; D may be TRBD1 (5 bases). Germline CDR1 and CDR2: MDHEN and SYDVKM. The V and J ends lost 2 bases and 2 bases respectively, with 13 bases between them. The CDR3 loop spans 15 amino acids. CDR3 bases: TGTGCCAGCAGTTTACGACGTTTAGGGGCCTACGAGCAGTACTTC. The encoded protein is CASSLRRLGAYEQYF.

The genes are TRBV4-1 and TRBJ1-1; 7 positions match TRBD1. V dropped 6 bases and J dropped 1; count of bases not matched to a gene: 5. There are 14 residues in the CDR3. Germline V CDR1 and CDR2: MGHRA, YSYEKL. Written as DNA, the CDR3 is TGCGCCAGCAGTTATCCAGGGGGGAACACTGAAGCTTTCTTT. Translation: CASSYPGGNTEAFF.

The genes are TRBV27 and TRBJ1-1; 7 bases are shared with TRBD1. J was trimmed by 5 bases and V by 11 bases; bases with no gene match: 11. The length of the CDR3 is 13 residues. Looked up from germline, CDR1 is MNHEY and CDR2 is SMNVEV (reference sequence). CDR3: CADRAVRRTEAFF. The CDR3 region has the DNA TGTGCCGACAGGGCGGTGAGGAGGACTGAAGCTTTCTTT.

This clone was seen more than once but under ten times. The chain links TRBV24-1 to TRBJ2-7, with TRBD1 matching over 10 bases. This CDR3 has 14 residues. V was pared by 5 bases and J by 4 bases, with 4 bases of the junction left unmatched. Germline V CDR1 and CDR2: KGHDR, SFDVKD. CDR3 loop: CATSAMDRGYEQYF. The CDR3 DNA follows: TGTGCCACCAGTGCCATGGACAGGGGGTACGAGCAGTACTTC.

V and J are TRBV3-1 (or the pseudogene TRBV3-2) and TRBJ2-1, with 8 nucleotides matching TRBD1. Germline V gene lookup returns CDR1 LGHDT and CDR2 YNNKEL (reference sequence). CDR3 length: 16 amino acids. J gave up 7 bases and V 3 bases, and 11 bases lay outside the gene matches. CDR3 coding DNA: TGTGCCAGCAGCCATAATCCAGGGGGCGCTGGGAATGAGCAGTTCTTC. Its protein product is CASSHNPGGAGNEQFF.

The chain links TRBV5-6 to TRBJ1-4; possible D gene TRBD1, 6 bases. Germline V lookup: CDR1 SGHDT, CDR2 YYEEEE. With 3 bases removed from V and 8 bases from J, the gap between germline ends came to 14 bases. The CDR3 extends over 14 amino acids. The CDR3 DNA reads TGTGCCAGCAGCTGGGGGCCTCAGGGGGAAAAACTGTTTTTT. Translating gives CASSWGPQGEKLFF.

This clone was counted between two and nine times. A junction boundary mismatches the germline segment, possibly from a read error. The V gene is TRBV6-5, the J gene TRBJ1-5; D is unclear. The CDR3 totals 16 residues. The germline V gene encodes CDR1 MNHEY and CDR2 SVGAGI. The CDR3 loop is CASRYSLSAVNQPQHF. As DNA, the CDR3 is TGTGCCAGCAGGTACTCTCTAAGCGCAGTCAATCAGCCCCAGCATTTT.

This chain links TRBV19 with TRBJ2-3; D possibly corresponds to TRBD2 (6 bases). The V end was cut by 2 bases, the J end by 1 base, with 7 bases between. The CDR3 is 14 amino acids. Germline-derived CDR1 and CDR2 are LNHDA and SQIVND (reference sequence). This CDR3 is CASSITGGTDTQYF. The CDR3 DNA is TGTGCCAGTAGTATAACGGGGGGCACAGATACGCAGTATTTT.

As concerns this clone: An end of the junction does not agree with germline; a read error may underlie this. The chain links TRBV5-4 to TRBJ1-2; D may be TRBD1 (5 bases). The CDR3 consists of 12 residues. The germline gives CDR1 SGHNT, CDR2 YYREEE (reference sequence). DNA for the CDR3: TGTGCCAGCAGTTTGGGGGGAGATGGCTACACCTTC. Its protein product is CASSLGGDGYTF. Looking up the rest from reference TRBV5-4 and TRBJ1-2 gives the full variable domain: ETGVTQSPTHLIKTRGQQVTLRCSSQSGHNTVSWYQQALGQGPQFIFQYYREEENGRGNFPPRFSGLQFPNYSSELNVNALELDDSALYLCASSLGGDGYTFGSGTRLTVV.

The V gene is TRBV6-2 or TRBV6-3, the J gene TRBJ2-7, with 7 bases identical to TRBD1. The CDR3 extends over 17 amino acids. Per germline, CDR1 MNHEY and CDR2 SVGEGT. The J segment lost 2 bases and the V segment lost 3 bases, leaving 13 bases of the junction unmatched. The CDR3 loop is CASSYPRQDRVAYEQYF. The CDR3 DNA sequence: TGTGCCAGCAGTTATCCCCGACAAGACAGGGTGGCCTACGAGCAGTACTTC.

The V gene is TRBV28, the J gene TRBJ2-7; perhaps TRBD1 as D (6 bases). This CDR3 has 13 residues. Germline V gene data show CDR1 as MDHEN and CDR2 as SYDVKM. Deletions cut 2 bases from V and 3 bases from J, with 8 bases between. The CDR3 spells CASSLDRYYEQYF. The CDR3 coding sequence is TGTGCCAGCAGTTTAGACAGGTACTACGAGCAGTACTTC.

The chain employs TRBV5-1 and TRBJ2-1, with D unclear. V lost 0 bases and J lost 6, with 13 bases in between. The length of the CDR3 is 15 residues. Germline CDR1 reads SGHRS; CDR2 reads YFSETQ. The CDR3 nucleotides are TGCGCCAGCAGCTTGGGTAGTGCCAACCTCAATGAGCAGTTCTTC. Encoded protein: CASSLGSANLNEQFF.

This chain joins TRBV5-8 and TRBJ2-7; D might be TRBD1 (5 bases). This CDR3 is 13 amino acids long. Per germline, CDR1 SGHTS and CDR2 YDEGEE. Trimming took 0 bases from V and 2 from J, leaving 6 bases between them. CDR3 coding DNA: TGTGCCAGCAGCTTGGGGGGCACCTACGAGCAGTACTTC. It is translated as CASSLGGTYEQYF.

The chain uses TRBV27 and TRBJ2-3, with TRBD2 matching over 11 bases. The CDR3 covers 17 residues. J lost 6 bases, V lost 1 base, and 9 bases had no gene match. CDR1 MNHEY and CDR2 SMNVEV come from the germline V gene (reference sequence). The CDR3 protein is CASSLFSLAGGGDTQYF. The CDR3 region has the DNA TGTGCCAGCAGTTTATTTAGCCTAGCGGGGGGTGGTGATACGCAGTATTTT.